Listed below are T cell receptor beta chains from one sample, sequenced in a study of blood T cells in healthy people across ages. TCRdb redid the calling of the 5' RACE reads with MiXCR, one entry per CDR3 protein. This table has 700,000 to 1,000,000 distinct CDR3 sequences, roughly 44% appearing once. The sample comprised blood. The receptor set was obtained from a man in his sixties in good health. CDR3s include the opening cysteine and the closing phenylalanine or tryptophan. The order of the fields is D gene, J gene, clone size, V gene, CDR3 protein, CDR3 DNA. The D gene is left open where the match is weak. Rows give clone size only sometimes, using once, few, many, or a class for an expanded clone.

TRBD1 TRBJ1-2 few TRBV27 CASRLGTGGNYGYTF TGTGCCAGCAGACTTGGGACAGGGGGTAACTATGGCTACACCTTC
. TRBJ1-1 . TRBV20-1 CSAGGSTEAFF TGCAGTGCCGGGGGTAGCACTGAAGCTTTCTTT
. TRBJ1-2 . TRBV9 CASGVDEWDYGYTF TGTGCCAGCGGCGTAGATGAGTGGGACTATGGCTACACCTTC
. TRBJ2-7 . TRBV13 CASSLGLGPTPEQYF TGTGCCAGCAGCTTAGGTTTGGGACCCACTCCCGAGCAGTACTTC
TRBD2 TRBJ2-7 . TRBV20-1 CSATKLAVSSYEQYF TGCAGTGCTACCAAACTAGCGGTAAGCTCCTACGAGCAGTACTTC
TRBD2 TRBJ2-1 . TRBV6-2/TRBV6-3 CASRLAGGVEQFF TGTGCCAGCAGGCTCGCGGGGGGGGTCGAGCAGTTCTTC
TRBD2 TRBJ2-1 few TRBV7-9 CASSLVAGDTEQFF TGTGCCAGCAGCTTAGTAGCGGGGGATACTGAGCAGTTCTTC
. TRBJ2-7 . TRBV11-3 CASSRGRKTYEQYF TGTGCCAGCTCACGAGGCAGGAAAACCTACGAGCAGTACTTC
TRBD2 TRBJ2-7 . TRBV2 CASSVAGPSSYEQYF TGTGCCAGCAGTGTAGCGGGGCCAAGCTCCTACGAGCAGTACTTC
TRBD1 TRBJ1-2 . TRBV9 CASSARRTGSDGYTF TGTGCCAGCAGCGCGAGAAGGACAGGGTCAGACGGCTACACCTTC
TRBD1 TRBJ2-1 . TRBV28 CASSFPTGGKNNEQFF TGTGCCAGCAGTTTCCCGACAGGGGGGAAGAACAATGAGCAGTTCTTC
TRBD2 TRBJ2-5 . TRBV7-9 CASSEGAGGKERTQYF TGTGCCAGCAGCGAGGGTGCGGGGGGTAAGGAGAGGACCCAGTACTTC
. TRBJ1-5 . TRBV5-4 CASSPYPGNSNQPQHF TGTGCCAGCAGCCCATACCCAGGAAATAGCAATCAGCCCCAGCATTTT
. TRBJ2-7 few TRBV9 CASSYTGSSYEQYF TGTGCCAGCAGCTATACCGGGAGCTCCTACGAGCAGTACTTC
TRBD1 TRBJ2-7 many TRBV10-3 CAIMPGQRPHEQYF TGTGCCATCATGCCGGGACAGCGACCCCACGAGCAGTACTTC
. TRBJ2-5 . TRBV6-2/TRBV6-3 CASREKATGRPPQETQYF TGTGCCAGCAGGGAAAAGGCAACGGGCCGCCCCCCGCAAGAGACCCAGTACTTC
TRBD2 TRBJ2-1 few TRBV5-1 CASELGTSGAYNEQFF TGCGCCAGCGAGCTTGGGACTAGCGGGGCCTACAATGAGCAGTTCTTC
. TRBJ2-3 . TRBV11-2 CASSLVAGGATDTQYF TGTGCCAGCAGCTTAGTGGCGGGCGGGGCCACAGATACGCAGTATTTT
. TRBJ1-1 . TRBV29-1 CSAHRRTEAFF TGCAGCGCCCACAGGAGAACTGAAGCTTTCTTT
TRBD1 TRBJ2-5 few TRBV6-5 CASSVTGGTETQYF TGTGCCAGCAGTGTTACAGGGGGGACGGAGACCCAGTACTTC
. TRBJ2-5 few TRBV7-2 CASSPHLDTSFGTQYF TGTGCCAGCAGCCCTCACCTGGACACTTCTTTTGGGACCCAGTACTTC
. TRBJ2-7 . TRBV3-1 CASSHRGGGGYNEQYF TGTGCCAGCAGCCATAGGGGGGGCGGGGGCTACAATGAGCAGTACTTC
TRBD1 TRBJ1-6 few TRBV2 CASSEGRGGASSPLHF TGTGCCAGCAGTGAAGGTAGAGGGGGCGCGAGTTCACCCCTCCACTTT
TRBD2 TRBJ2-1 . TRBV20-1 CSARVGLAGGRGEQFF TGCAGTGCTAGAGTAGGACTAGCGGGGGGCCGGGGTGAGCAGTTCTTC
. TRBJ2-7 few TRBV6-2/TRBV6-3 CASSRHGTAHYEQYF TGTGCCAGCAGTCGCCACGGGACCGCACACTACGAGCAGTACTTC
TRBD1 TRBJ2-1 few TRBV7-3 CASSPGQGFNNEQFF TGTGCCAGCAGCCCCGGACAGGGCTTTAACAATGAGCAGTTCTTC
. TRBJ1-5 few TRBV7-2 CASSLKLTGGRQPQHF TGTGCCAGCAGCTTAAAGTTGACCGGGGGGCGACAGCCCCAGCATTTT
TRBD2 TRBJ2-5 few TRBV27 CASSLGPGLAGTETQYF TGTGCCAGCAGTTTAGGCCCCGGACTAGCGGGGACGGAGACCCAGTACTTC
TRBD2 TRBJ2-7 few TRBV7-9 CASSSGLAGRHPYEQYF TGTGCCAGCAGCTCTGGACTAGCGGGGAGGCATCCCTACGAGCAGTACTTC
TRBD1 TRBJ2-7 . TRBV7-9 CASSLGRGQSPYEQYF TGTGCCAGCAGCCTTGGAAGGGGACAGAGCCCCTACGAGCAGTACTTC
. TRBJ2-5 . TRBV12-3/TRBV12-4 CASKDIGTLQETQYF TGTGCCAGCAAGGACATTGGGACACTACAAGAGACCCAGTACTTC
TRBD1 TRBJ1-1 few TRBV7-2 CASSLDYPGGYTEAFF TGTGCCAGCAGCTTAGATTACCCAGGGGGGTACACTGAAGCTTTCTTT
. TRBJ2-1 few TRBV3-1 CASSPTEGVRNEQFF TGTGCCAGCAGCCCAACGGAAGGGGTGCGGAATGAGCAGTTCTTC
TRBD2 TRBJ2-1 few TRBV20-1 CSAVELAGSSYNEQFF TGCAGTGCCGTCGAACTAGCGGGAAGCTCCTACAATGAGCAGTTCTTC
. TRBJ1-2 . TRBV7-9 CASTEIGSNYGYTF TGTGCCAGCACCGAAATCGGGTCTAACTATGGCTACACCTTC
TRBD1 TRBJ1-2 few TRBV7-9 CASSPNNPDRGPRGYTF TGTGCCAGCAGCCCAAACAATCCGGACAGGGGGCCCCGCGGCTACACCTTC
. TRBJ1-1 . TRBV6-1 CASSEIRGAYTEAFF TGTGCCAGCAGTGAAATCAGGGGCGCGTACACTGAAGCTTTCTTT
. TRBJ2-1 few TRBV21-1 CASSSRGGAEKNEQFF TGTGCCAGCAGCTCCCGCGGAGGGGCGGAAAAAAATGAGCAGTTCTTC
. TRBJ2-3 . TRBV7-2 CASSLGPYTGTQYF TGTGCCAGCAGCTTAGGACCCTACACAGGTACGCAGTATTTT
TRBD2 TRBJ2-1 many TRBV13 CASSLGLAGRNEQFF TGTGCCAGCAGCTTGGGACTAGCGGGGAGAAATGAGCAGTTCTTC
. TRBJ2-1 few TRBV7-9 CASSLVPARNNEQFF TGTGCCAGCAGCTTAGTTCCGGCCAGGAACAATGAGCAGTTCTTC